Sequencing of this T cell receptor (beta chain) was carried out in a study of response to subunit inactivated influenza vaccine. Whole-study findings and limits: Each seasonal influenza vaccination recruits few new T cells, the authors suggested.

As regards this clonotype: What it binds is not known.

TCRdb called the RT-PCR reads again in MiXCR, with one record for every CDR3 protein. Here the sample spans fewer than 550,000 distinct CDR3 sequences, 25% being singletons. CDR1 is LNHNV, CDR2 YYDKDF, per germline (reference sequence). Trimming at V came to 1 base and at J to 3 bases, leaving 11 bases not matched to a gene. The CDR3 length is 18 residues. The chain combines TRBV15 with TRBJ1-4, with 7 bases lining up with TRBD1. This sequence originates from a middle-aged man who received an inactivated influenza vaccine. This sample comprised CD4+ T cells sorted from PBMCs, obtained 5 days after vaccination. CDR3 sequence (DNA): TGTGCCACCAGCAGAGGACAGGGTTCTAGGTCATCTAATGAAAAACTGTTTTTT. It is translated as CATSRGQGSRSSNEKLFF.